This TCR beta chain came from a study of T cell responses to AZD1222 COVID-19 vaccine. Findings and limits, study-wide: Repertoire sampling occurred only after the peak T cell response.

As concerns this clone: Antigen: not known.

TCRdb's table, derived via immunoSEQ multiplex PCR, lists solely in-frame clones and lacks some. The sample records about 180,000 clones, roughly 89% being singletons. Germline V gives CDR1 MNHEY, CDR2 SVGEGT. CDR3 length: 15 amino acids. V dropped 0 bases and J dropped 5 bases, with 11 bases sitting between them. This clonotype was sampled from an adult in good health. The sequences come from peripheral blood, collected on day 0 of AZD1222 vaccination. V gene TRBV6-2 or TRBV6-3 combines with J gene TRBJ1-5; D gene uncertain. The CDR3 bases are TGTGCCAGCAGTTACTCCCCCAGGTTCTATCAGCCCCAGCATTTT. Amino acids: CASSYSPRFYQPQHF.